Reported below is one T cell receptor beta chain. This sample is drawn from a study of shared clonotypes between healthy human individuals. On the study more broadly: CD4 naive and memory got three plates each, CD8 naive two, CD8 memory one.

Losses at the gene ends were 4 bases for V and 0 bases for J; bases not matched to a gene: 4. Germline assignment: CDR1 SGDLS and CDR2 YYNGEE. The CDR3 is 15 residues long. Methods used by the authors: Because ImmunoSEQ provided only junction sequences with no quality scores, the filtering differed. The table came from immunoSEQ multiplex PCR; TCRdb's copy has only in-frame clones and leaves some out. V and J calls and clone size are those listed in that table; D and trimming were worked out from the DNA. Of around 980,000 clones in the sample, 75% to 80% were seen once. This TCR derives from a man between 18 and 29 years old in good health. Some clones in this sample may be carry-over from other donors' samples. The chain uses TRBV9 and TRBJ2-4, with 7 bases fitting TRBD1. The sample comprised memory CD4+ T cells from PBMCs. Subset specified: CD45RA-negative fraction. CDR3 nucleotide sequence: TGTGCCAGCAGCTTGGGACAGCAAGCCAAAAACATTCAGTACTTC. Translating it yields CASSLGQQAKNIQYF.